A selection of T cell receptor beta chains follows, all from one sample in a study of human T cells and chemical hapten exposure. TCRdb re-derived calls from the RACE reads in MiXCR, one entry per CDR3 protein. The table includes some 200,000 distinct CDR3 sequences, around 30% detected once. Sequencing was performed on whole blood, taken in connection with sensitization to the hapten diphenylcyclopropenone (DPC). These receptor sequences come from a woman aged 25 to 45 with alopecia areata. Some clones in this sample may be carry-over from other donors' samples. CDR3s include the opening cysteine and the closing phenylalanine or tryptophan. Fields, in order: CDR3 protein, V gene, D gene, J gene. A D gene is named only where the DNA matches it firmly.

CDR3: CASSQEGGTGELFF
V: TRBV4-1
D: .
J: TRBJ2-2

CDR3: CASSLTSDGELFF
V: TRBV11-2
D: .
J: TRBJ2-2

CDR3: CASSSMGTGEYEQYF
V: TRBV28
D: TRBD1
J: TRBJ2-7

CDR3: CASSFYRGTASNEQFF
V: TRBV6-5
D: .
J: TRBJ2-1

CDR3: CASSTPQWGKGEYGYTF
V: TRBV28
D: .
J: TRBJ1-2

CDR3: CASSPGTSGSSYEQYF
V: TRBV9
D: TRBD2
J: TRBJ2-7

CDR3: CASSQDQQVGEQFF
V: TRBV4-2
D: .
J: TRBJ2-1

CDR3: CASSRRWDQETQYF
V: TRBV28
D: .
J: TRBJ2-5

CDR3: CASSLGVRGEQPQHF
V: TRBV12-3/TRBV12-4
D: .
J: TRBJ1-5

CDR3: CASSFTGPPDTQYF
V: TRBV11-1
D: .
J: TRBJ2-3

CDR3: CASSPTSGGAAKNIQYF
V: TRBV4-2
D: TRBD2
J: TRBJ2-4

CDR3: CASSDRVGQPQHF
V: TRBV6-2/TRBV6-3
D: TRBD1
J: TRBJ1-5

CDR3: CASSTPWRPSYEQYF
V: TRBV28
D: .
J: TRBJ2-7

CDR3: CASSSLLGYEQYF
V: TRBV5-4
D: .
J: TRBJ2-7

CDR3: CASSLEGQAFYGYTF
V: TRBV7-2
D: TRBD1
J: TRBJ1-2

CDR3: CASSPTSKGSGQPQHF
V: TRBV28
D: .
J: TRBJ1-5

CDR3: CASSPQLGGWTDTQYF
V: TRBV7-9
D: .
J: TRBJ2-3

CDR3: CSVSGASGSTDTQYF
V: TRBV29-1
D: TRBD2
J: TRBJ2-3

CDR3: CASSLLAGRGNEQFF
V: TRBV28
D: TRBD2
J: TRBJ2-1

CDR3: CASSVRMAPEKLFF
V: TRBV7-2
D: .
J: TRBJ1-4

CDR3: CASSRPPGTGNVYEQYF
V: TRBV5-5
D: TRBD1
J: TRBJ2-7

CDR3: CSGRDGRYEQYF
V: TRBV29-1
D: .
J: TRBJ2-7

CDR3: CASSLEAGQFSGNTIYF
V: TRBV28
D: .
J: TRBJ1-3

CDR3: CASSRTASSYEQYF
V: TRBV5-1
D: .
J: TRBJ2-7

CDR3: CSVEDLPGEQYF
V: TRBV29-1
D: .
J: TRBJ2-7

CDR3: CASRRQGSYNEQFF
V: TRBV28
D: TRBD1
J: TRBJ2-1

CDR3: CATRAGGGREQYF
V: TRBV24-1
D: TRBD2
J: TRBJ2-7

CDR3: CASKRAGLPGTGELFF
V: TRBV7-2
D: TRBD2
J: TRBJ2-2

CDR3: CSVDWPSGRYQETQYF
V: TRBV29-1
D: TRBD2
J: TRBJ2-5

CDR3: CASSQVGGGNQPQHF
V: TRBV4-2
D: TRBD1
J: TRBJ1-5

CDR3: CASSYREKLFF
V: TRBV6-5
D: .
J: TRBJ1-4

CDR3: CASSQTNRVSGSPLHF
V: TRBV3-1
D: .
J: TRBJ1-6

CDR3: CASSDPWTGGAETQYF
V: TRBV10-2
D: TRBD1
J: TRBJ2-5

CDR3: CASRERTNYEQYF
V: TRBV7-2
D: .
J: TRBJ2-7

CDR3: CASSLLVGQGGYETQYF
V: TRBV5-6
D: TRBD1
J: TRBJ2-5

CDR3: CASSLCNPYEQYF
V: TRBV28
D: .
J: TRBJ2-7

CDR3: CASSVEGQQYF
V: TRBV5-6
D: .
J: TRBJ2-7

CDR3: CSARDLEVDEFRDTQYF
V: TRBV20-1
D: .
J: TRBJ2-3

CDR3: CASSLQAGRTQYF
V: TRBV28
D: .
J: TRBJ2-5

CDR3: CSVEDLQFSTDTQYF
V: TRBV29-1
D: .
J: TRBJ2-3

CDR3: CSVGTRTSEQYF
V: TRBV29-1
D: .
J: TRBJ2-7

CDR3: CRVRHQTTEAFF
V: TRBV29-1
D: .
J: TRBJ1-1

CDR3: CASSFGGQGADEAFF
V: TRBV5-1
D: TRBD1
J: TRBJ1-1

CDR3: CASSQEGITGELFF
V: TRBV4-2
D: .
J: TRBJ2-2

CDR3: CSVAQDSSSNQPQHF
V: TRBV29-1
D: .
J: TRBJ1-5

CDR3: CASSFRGAAVAFF
V: TRBV11-1
D: .
J: TRBJ1-1

CDR3: CATSDRQSNQPQHF
V: TRBV24-1
D: .
J: TRBJ1-5

CDR3: CASMQTPGPTGADTQYF
V: TRBV6-6
D: .
J: TRBJ2-3

CDR3: CASSRTSRFDTQYF
V: TRBV6-5
D: TRBD2
J: TRBJ2-3

CDR3: CSAGSGQGGQPQHF
V: TRBV20-1
D: TRBD1
J: TRBJ1-5

CDR3: CAWSVPPMNTEAFF
V: TRBV30
D: .
J: TRBJ1-1

CDR3: CAISVKGNTEAFF
V: TRBV10-3
D: .
J: TRBJ1-1

CDR3: CASSLEREGLDTDTQYF
V: TRBV7-9
D: TRBD2
J: TRBJ2-3

CDR3: CASSLPQTSNSPLHF
V: TRBV28
D: .
J: TRBJ1-6

CDR3: CASSVPRRGNQKFF
V: TRBV6-4
D: .
J: TRBJ2-1

CDR3: CASSLVLGGAHAEAFF
V: TRBV5-6
D: .
J: TRBJ1-1

CDR3: CASSSLAGAGNEQFF
V: TRBV11-2
D: TRBD2
J: TRBJ2-1

CDR3: CSVPVGVPGELFF
V: TRBV20-1
D: .
J: TRBJ2-2